What follows are 19 T cell receptor beta chains derived from one specimen sequenced in a study of blood T cells in healthy people across ages (dated by TCRdb to about 2015). The library was made by 5' RACE. TCRdb shows the sequencer as Illumina HiSeq 2500. The second PCR ran for roughly 6 to 11 cycles and used a J-beta primer mix along with a sample-barcoded 5' primer. Through fastp at Q25 and MiXCR, TCRdb rebuilt clones from the public reads, retaining in-frame beta chains. Merged by CDR3 protein, the rows form single entries marked with the most common genes and DNA. For this sample the table gives 550,000 to 800,000 distinct CDR3 sequences, of which around a fifth were detected only once. Of the sample, 3.5% to 4% falls within the top ten clones. The sequencing sample was made of blood. All receptors come from a man between 65 and 79 years old in good health.

This chain joins TRBV6-6 and TRBJ1-1, with 9 bases lining up with TRBD1. V lost 5 bases and J lost 0; bases outside the gene matches: 4. The CDR3 sequence is 15 residues long. Germline values: CDR1 MNHNY, CDR2 SVGAGI (reference sequence). CDR3 sequence: CASSAGQGMNTEAFF. The CDR3, as DNA: TGTGCCAGCAGTGCGGGACAGGGTATGAACACTGAAGCTTTCTTT.

This sequence joins TRBV10-2 and TRBJ2-1; 9 positions match TRBD1. J gave up 3 bases and V 0 bases, and 3 bases lay outside the gene matches. Germline lookup yields CDR1 WSHSY and CDR2 SAAADI. The length of the CDR3 is 16 residues. CDR3 sequence: CASSESDRGVYNEQFF. CDR3 bases: TGCGCCAGCAGTGAGTCAGACAGGGGGGTCTACAATGAGCAGTTCTTC.

In its sample, this clonotype was seen a few times. J is TRBJ1-5 and V is TRBV6-1; D gene ambiguous. The CDR3 covers 14 residues. Trimming removed 1 base at V and 4 bases at J, with 8 bases between. Per germline, CDR1 MNHNS and CDR2 SASEGT. The CDR3 here is CASSEVLGNQPQHF. Here the CDR3 DNA reads TGTGCCAGCAGTGAAGTATTGGGTAATCAGCCCCAGCATTTT.

This clonotype was detected only a few times. The J gene is TRBJ1-5, the V gene TRBV28; D unresolved. V shed 7 bases and J shed 4 bases, with 11 bases lying between them. Germline V gives CDR1 MDHEN, CDR2 SYDVKM. The CDR3 sequence is 13 residues long. The CDR3 sequence: CASNFQRNQPQHF. The CDR3 DNA sequence: TGTGCCAGCAACTTCCAGCGAAATCAGCCCCAGCATTTT.

The CDR3 nucleotides read TGTGCCAGCAGACCCAGGCTAGCATCCTACAATGAGCAGTTCTTC. Translating gives CASRPRLASYNEQFF. The chain is built from TRBV6-5 and TRBJ2-1; perhaps TRBD2 as D (5 bases). V was clipped by 6 bases and J by 1 base, with 13 bases between them. The CDR3 is 15 amino acids. Germline V gene data show CDR1 as MNHEY and CDR2 as SVGAGI.

The V gene is TRBV4-1, the J gene TRBJ2-1, with a tentative D call TRBD1 (6 bases). The end of the DNA is better explained by TRBJ2-5, so the J call may be wrong. This CDR3 is 14 amino acids long. The germline CDR1 and CDR2 sequences are MGHRA and YSYEKL. The CDR3 sequence is CASSQEQGRETQYF. CDR3 coding DNA: TGCGCCAGCAGCCAAGAACAGGGAAGAGAGACCCAGTACTTC.

The rearrangement joins TRBV2 to TRBJ2-1; 8 positions agree with TRBD2. The V segment lost 1 base and the J segment 15 bases; nucleotides outside the gene matches: 8. Germline V lookup: CDR1 SNHLY, CDR2 FYNNEI. The CDR3 is 13 amino acids. CDR3 amino acids: CASSEEGRTSMFF. In nucleotides, the CDR3 is TGTGCCAGCAGTGAAGAAGGAAGGACTAGCATGTTCTTC. The variable domain in full, with the rest retrieved from reference TRBV2 and TRBJ2-1, is EPEVTQTPSHQVTQMGQEVILRCVPISNHLYFYWYRQILGQKVEFLVSFYNNEISEKSEIFDDQFSVERPDGSNFTLKIRSTKLEDSAMYFCASSEEGRTSMFFGPGTRLTVL.

The genes are TRBV27 and TRBJ1-1; 7 nucleotides align to TRBD1. After removal of 4 bases from V and 0 bases from J, the junction contained 5 bases not matched to a gene. The length of the CDR3 is 15 residues. Germline CDR1 reads MNHEY; CDR2 reads SMNVEV (reference sequence). This chain's CDR3 is CASSWGQRMNTEAFF. The CDR3 nucleotides are TGTGCCAGCAGTTGGGGACAGAGGATGAACACTGAAGCTTTCTTT.

This clonotype was counted a few times. The chain recombines TRBV20-1 with TRBJ2-3; D may match TRBD1 or TRBD2 (6 bases each). There are 14 residues in the CDR3. The germline V gene encodes CDR1 DFQATT and CDR2 SNEGSKA (reference sequence). The V end lost 0 bases, the J end lost 6 bases, and 13 bases lay between the germline ends. CDR3 sequence: CSAREGGALDTQYF. The CDR3, as DNA: TGCAGTGCTAGAGAGGGGGGCGCGTTGGATACGCAGTATTTT.

This chain joins TRBV5-1 and TRBJ2-7; D perhaps matches TRBD2 (5 bases). The last part of the DNA fits TRBJ2-5 better; the J call may be wrong. This CDR3 is built from 13 residues. Germline CDR1 is SGHRS and CDR2 is YFSETQ. The CDR3 region has the DNA TGCGCCAGCAGCTCTCGGGTAGCGGAGACCCAGTACTTC. Amino acids: CASSSRVAETQYF.

This clonotype was seen ten or more times. The chain uses TRBV27 and TRBJ2-5, with D maybe TRBD1 (6 bases). V was trimmed by 8 bases and J by 11 bases, leaving 18 bases between them. Germline V gene data show CDR1 as MNHEY and CDR2 as SMNVEV (reference sequence). The CDR3 runs 12 residues. CDR3 region: CASGWEKGEQYF. The CDR3 DNA is TGTGCCAGCGGGTGGGAAAAGGGGGAGCAGTACTTC.

Points on this clonotype: A read error may produce the germline difference seen at one junction end. This rearrangement joins TRBV7-9 to TRBJ2-5; 13 bases align to TRBD2. The assigned J gene may be wrong: the sequence end matches TRBJ2-7 better. Germline V gene lookup returns CDR1 SEHNR and CDR2 FQNEAQ (reference sequence). The CDR3 loop spans 15 amino acids. This CDR3 is CTSSRGLAGPYEQYF. The CDR3 nucleotides read TGTACCAGCAGCAGGGGACTAGCGGGACCCTACGAGCAGTACTTC.

On this clonotype: One end of the junction fails to match germline, which may point to a read error. The chain recombines TRBV11-1 with TRBJ2-5, with unresolved D. The germline V gene has CDR1 SGHAT and CDR2 FQDESV (reference sequence). This CDR3 spans 11 amino acids. The CDR3 here is CASSRAEAQYF. For the CDR3, the DNA is TGTGCCAGCAGCCGAGCAGAGGCCCAGTACTTC. The full variable domain, its missing parts supplied by reference TRBV11-1 and TRBJ2-5, is EAEVAQSPRYKITEKSQAVAFWCDPISGHATLYWYRQILGQGPELLVQFQDESVVDDSQLPKDRFSAERLKGVDSTLKIQPAELGDSAMYLCASSRAEAQYFGPGTRLLVL.

V usage is TRBV5-1 and J usage is TRBJ2-5; 10 positions agree with TRBD2. TRBJ2-1 matches the DNA end more closely, so the J call is doubtful. Germline CDR1 is SGHRS and CDR2 is YFSETQ. This CDR3 region has 16 residues. The CDR3 bases are TGCGCCAGCAGCCTAGAGCCGGGACTAGCGCGCCGCGGGCAGTTCTTC. Translated, it gives CASSLEPGLARRGQFF.

Concerning this clonotype: Germline is not matched at one junction end, which may reflect a read error. The chain recombines TRBV5-1 with TRBJ1-4, with D uncertain. Germline V gene data show CDR1 as SGHRS and CDR2 as YFSETQ. The CDR3 loop spans 15 amino acids. CDR3 DNA: TGCGCCAGCAGCTTCTCCCAGGCGGATAATGGAAAACTGTTTTTT. Encoded protein: CASSFSQADNGKLFF.

This clonotype was seen a few times. At one end the junction does not follow the germline gene, possibly because of a read error. This chain links TRBV25-1 with TRBJ2-1; perhaps D is TRBD1 or TRBD2 (5 bases each). The DNA end is a closer match to TRBJ2-5, so the J assignment may be wrong. This CDR3 is 16 amino acids long. Per the germline V gene, CDR1 is MGHDK and CDR2 is SYGVNS. The CDR3 DNA sequence: TGTACCAGCAGTGAATTTGTTTGGGACCTCGAGGAGACCCAGTACTTC. Translated: CTSSEFVWDLEETQYF.

The table lists this clonotype with a few counts. The CDR3 sequence: CASSQERTLQGYNEQFF. CDR3 coding DNA: TGCGCCAGCAGCCAAGAACGTACTTTACAAGGATACAATGAGCAGTTCTTC. The V call is TRBV4-1, the J call TRBJ2-5; no definite D call. The assigned J gene may be wrong: the sequence end matches TRBJ2-1 better. Germline CDR1 is MGHRA and CDR2 is YSYEKL. This CDR3 comprises 17 residues.

This chain uses TRBV20-1 with TRBJ1-4; the D gene is possibly TRBD1 (6 bases). Per germline, CDR1 DFQATT and CDR2 SNEGSKA (reference sequence). CDR3 size: 14 residues. V was pared by 5 bases and J by 5 bases, with 15 bases between. The chain's CDR3 is CSAPGGGPNEKLFF. The CDR3 region has the DNA TGCAGTGCTCCTGGAGGGGGACCAAATGAAAAACTGTTTTTT.

There are a few counts of this clonotype. This chain joins TRBV14 and TRBJ2-1; weak D call: TRBD2 (6 bases). Judging by the DNA end, TRBJ2-7 fits better; the J call may be wrong. CDR1 is SGHDN and CDR2 is FVKESK in the germline V gene. This CDR3 spans 15 amino acids. The CDR3 nucleotides are TGTGCCAGCAGCCAAGGTCCTGGGACTCTTTACGAGCAGTACTTC. Translation gives CASSQGPGTLYEQYF.